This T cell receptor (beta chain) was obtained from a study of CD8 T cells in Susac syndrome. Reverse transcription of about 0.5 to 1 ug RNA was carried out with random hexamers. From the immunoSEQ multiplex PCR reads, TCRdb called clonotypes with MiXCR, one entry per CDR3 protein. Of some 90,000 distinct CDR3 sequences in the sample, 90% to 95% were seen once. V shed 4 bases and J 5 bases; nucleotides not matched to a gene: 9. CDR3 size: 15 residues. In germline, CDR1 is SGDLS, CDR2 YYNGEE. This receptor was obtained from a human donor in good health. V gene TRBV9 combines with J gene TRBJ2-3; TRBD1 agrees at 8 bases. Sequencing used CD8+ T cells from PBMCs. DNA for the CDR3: TGTGCCAGCAGCTTATCAGGGGGCCAGGGAGATACGCAGTATTTT. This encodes CASSLSGGQGDTQYF.